The 9 T cell receptor beta chains reported below all come from one sample, sequenced in a study of T cells in women clearing cervical HPV infection. Sequencing used immunoSEQ multiplex PCR; TCRdb keeps in-frame clones, though not all of them. This specimen shows more than 20,000 clones; the ten leading clones hold approximately 25%. What was sequenced was blood buffy coat. The receptors were sampled from a woman between 18 and 70 years old with a cervical HPV16 infection that either progressed to CIN3+ or cleared (not recorded which).

The CDR3: CSVLTPAGANYEQYF. The CDR3 bases that were read are TGCAGCGTTTTAACACCAGCGGGGGCGAACTACGAG. This chain connects TRBV29-1 to TRBJ2-7, with TRBD2 identical over 8 bases. The read terminates 3 residues before the CDR3 end, so the remaining end is supplied by the germline J gene. V lost 5 bases and J lost 3; bases outside the gene matches: 12. This CDR3 comprises 15 residues. From germline, CDR1 is SQVTM and CDR2 ANQGSEA.

Worth noting for this clone: The CDR3 goes on 3 residues after the read ends, and that part is filled in from the germline J gene. The gene calls are TRBV30 and TRBJ2-3, with D possibly TRBD2 on 6 matching bases. Trimming removed 4 bases at V and 4 bases at J, with 18 bases between. CDR1 and CDR2 (germline): GTSNPN, SVGIG (reference sequence). The CDR3 runs 15 residues. CDR3 DNA (partial): TGTGCCTGGACCAGTTGGGGGGAGGTAGCAGATACG. It yields the protein CAWTSWGEVADT. The full CDR3 is CAWTSWGEVADTQYF.

Worth noting for this clone: The read terminates 3 residues before the CDR3 end, so the remaining end is supplied by the germline J gene. This chain connects TRBV18 to TRBJ1-1; D uncertain. The V end was cut by 4 bases, the J end by 3 bases, with 15 bases between. The germline CDR1 and CDR2 sequences are KGHSH and LQKENI. CDR3 length: 15 residues. Incomplete CDR3 DNA: TGTGCCAGCTCACTTTCGCAATCGGCGGACACTGAA. Its protein product is CASSLSQSADTE. The CDR3 in full is CASSLSQSADTEAFF.

About this clone: The read ends 3 residues before the CDR3 terminus; that terminus is restored from the germline J gene. The rearrangement uses TRBV7-2 and TRBJ2-1; 7 nucleotides line up with TRBD2. The CDR3 contains 14 residues. CDR1 SGHTA and CDR2 FQGNSA come from the germline V gene. The J segment lost 9 bases and the V segment lost 5 bases, leaving 10 bases of the junction unmatched. This CDR3 reads CASSNWDYRGEQFF. CDR3 DNA (partial): TGTGCCAGCAGCAATTGGGACTACCGTGGTGAG.

Note on this clone: The sequence runs out 3 residues before the end of the CDR3; the remainder is reconstructed from the germline J gene. The V call is TRBV13, the J call TRBJ2-3; TRBD2 agrees at 9 bases. J was trimmed by 1 base and V by 4 bases; bases with no gene match: 9. Germline CDR1 PRHDT, CDR2 FYEKMQ (reference sequence). The CDR3 totals 17 residues. The DNA read from the CDR3 is TGTGCCAGCAGCTCCTTAGCGGGAGCAGGGGGCACAGATACG. Translated: CASSSLAGAGGTDT. In full, the CDR3 is CASSSLAGAGGTDTQYF.

Turning to this clone: The read ends 3 residues before the CDR3 terminus; that terminus is restored from the germline J gene. The chain employs TRBV20-1 and TRBJ2-7; 9 bases line up with TRBD1. This CDR3 is built from 15 residues. Germline trimming cut 6 bases from V and 5 bases from J; bases unmatched to any gene: 14. The germline gives CDR1 DFQATT, CDR2 SNEGSKA (reference sequence). The CDR3 region is CSASSATGGRHEQYF. CDR3 DNA, as far as it was read: TGCAGTGCGTCATCGGCGACAGGGGGAAGGCACGAG.

A note on this clone: The CDR3 end lies 3 residues beyond the end of the read and is filled in from the germline J gene. The chain employs TRBV9 and TRBJ1-2; 8 bases fit TRBD1. The CDR3 is 16 amino acids. Germline CDR1 reads SGDLS; CDR2 reads YYNGEE. The junction had 5 bases not matched to a gene; V was cut back by 1 base and J by 0 bases. CDR3 sequence reads: CASSVRGTGPNYGYTF. CDR3 DNA, as far as it was read: TGTGCCAGCAGCGTAAGGGGGACAGGACCTAACTATGGC.

A note on this clone: Sequencing ends 3 residues short of the CDR3 end; the germline J gene provides the rest. The V call is TRBV2, the J call TRBJ2-1, with 11 bases that match TRBD2. With V trimmed by 3 bases and J by 4 bases, 2 bases remained unmatched. The CDR3 spans 15 residues. The germline V gene encodes CDR1 SNHLY and CDR2 FYNNEI. CDR3 residues: CASSEGLAVYNEQFF. CDR3 DNA (partial): TGTGCCAGCAGTGAGGGACTAGCGGTTTACAATGAG.

Concerning this clone: Read sequence stops 3 residues before the CDR3 end, and the germline J gene provides the missing end. The gene calls are TRBV20-1 and TRBJ2-7; the match to TRBD1 covers 9 bases. The CDR3 has 14 residues. Germline CDR1 is DFQATT and CDR2 is SNEGSKA (reference sequence). Trimming cost V 1 base and J 3 bases; bases outside gene matches: 4. Partial CDR3 DNA: TGCAGTGCTAGAGGAGGGGGACAGGGCTACGAG. This gives the protein CSARGGGQGYE. The full CDR3 protein is CSARGGGQGYEQYF.